A selection of T cell receptor beta chains follows, all from one sample in a study of Ad26.COV2.S vaccination and SARS-CoV-2 variants. The protocol was immunoSEQ multiplex PCR, while the TCRdb copy is restricted to in-frame clones and leaves out a portion. In the table there are around 350,000 clones, roughly 84% of which are singletons. The starting material was peripheral blood, obtained in a trial of Ad26.COV2.S vaccine versus placebo. These receptors came from a person between 18 and 60 years old who received the Ad26.COV2.S COVID-19 vaccine or a placebo. Both conserved end residues are part of each CDR3. A D gene is named only where the DNA matches it firmly. A row's size may be missing; if present it is once, few, many or a size class.

abundance: .
d_gene: .
v_gene: TRBV14
j_gene: TRBJ2-7
CDR3aa: CASSQGSTTRQYF
CDR3nt: TGTGCCAGCAGCCAAGGAAGCACTACGAGGCAGTACTTC

abundance: .
d_gene: TRBD1
v_gene: TRBV10-2
j_gene: TRBJ1-6
CDR3aa: CASRGDSYNSPLHF
CDR3nt: TGCGCCAGCCGAGGGGACAGTTATAATTCACCCCTCCACTTT

abundance: .
d_gene: .
v_gene: TRBV7-8
j_gene: TRBJ2-2
CDR3aa: CALFSGGNTGELFF
CDR3nt: TGTGCCCTTTTTAGTGGGGGTAACACCGGGGAGCTGTTTTTT

abundance: .
d_gene: .
v_gene: TRBV3-1/TRBV3-2
j_gene: TRBJ1-2
CDR3aa: CASGHREGYTF
CDR3nt: TGTGCCAGCGGTCACAGGGAAGGCTACACCTTC

abundance: .
d_gene: .
v_gene: TRBV11-3
j_gene: TRBJ2-5
CDR3aa: CASSSGQTQYF
CDR3nt: TGTGCCAGCAGCTCGGGTCAGACCCAGTACTTC

abundance: .
d_gene: TRBD2
v_gene: TRBV5-1
j_gene: TRBJ2-7
CDR3aa: CASSLTAGGLEQYF
CDR3nt: TGCGCCAGCAGCTTGACAGCGGGGGGGCTTGAGCAGTACTTC

abundance: .
d_gene: .
v_gene: TRBV20-1
j_gene: TRBJ1-4
CDR3aa: CSASSSSSQGEKLFF
CDR3nt: TGCAGTGCTAGTTCTTCCTCGAGCCAGGGGGAAAAACTGTTTTTT

abundance: .
d_gene: TRBD1
v_gene: TRBV5-6
j_gene: TRBJ2-7
CDR3aa: CASSPGTGFLDHPYEQYF
CDR3nt: TGTGCCAGCAGCCCCGGGACAGGGTTTTTGGACCACCCCTACGAGCAGTACTTC

abundance: .
d_gene: .
v_gene: TRBV13
j_gene: TRBJ2-3
CDR3aa: CASSYVSFTDTQYF
CDR3nt: TGTGCCAGCAGCTATGTGTCCTTCACAGATACGCAGTATTTT

abundance: .
d_gene: .
v_gene: TRBV6-2/TRBV6-3
j_gene: TRBJ2-7
CDR3aa: CASSYSKVVYEQYF
CDR3nt: TGTGCCAGCAGTTACTCGAAGGTAGTCTACGAGCAGTACTTC

abundance: many
d_gene: .
v_gene: TRBV19
j_gene: TRBJ2-2
CDR3aa: CASSINGITGELFF
CDR3nt: TGTGCCAGTAGTATAAACGGGATTACCGGGGAGCTGTTTTTT

abundance: .
d_gene: .
v_gene: TRBV18
j_gene: TRBJ2-6
CDR3aa: CASSPPRFSGANVLTF
CDR3nt: TGTGCCAGCTCACCACCGAGGTTCTCTGGGGCCAACGTCCTGACTTTC

abundance: .
d_gene: TRBD1
v_gene: TRBV11-2
j_gene: TRBJ1-1
CDR3aa: CASSIRQGINTEAFF
CDR3nt: TGTGCCAGCAGCATTCGACAGGGGATAAACACTGAAGCTTTCTTT

abundance: .
d_gene: TRBD1
v_gene: TRBV18
j_gene: TRBJ1-3
CDR3aa: CASSPLSGTGTGNTIYF
CDR3nt: TGTGCCAGCTCACCACTTTCTGGGACAGGGACTGGAAACACCATATATTTT

abundance: .
d_gene: TRBD2
v_gene: TRBV11-2
j_gene: TRBJ2-7
CDR3aa: CASSLGLERYEQYF
CDR3nt: TGTGCCAGCAGCTTGGGACTAGAAAGGTACGAGCAGTACTTC

abundance: few
d_gene: .
v_gene: TRBV21-1
j_gene: TRBJ2-2
CDR3aa: CASSTSSGRASTGELFF
CDR3nt: TGTGCCAGCAGCACCTCTAGCGGGAGGGCCTCCACCGGGGAGCTGTTTTTT

abundance: once
d_gene: .
v_gene: TRBV12-5
j_gene: TRBJ1-1
CDR3aa: CASGTLEDTEAFF
CDR3nt: TGTGCTAGTGGGACCTTGGAAGACACTGAAGCTTTCTTT

abundance: .
d_gene: TRBD1
v_gene: TRBV3-1/TRBV3-2
j_gene: TRBJ1-2
CDR3aa: CASSQDSGRGGYTF
CDR3nt: TGTGCCAGCAGCCAAGATTCCGGCAGGGGGGGCTACACCTTC

abundance: .
d_gene: TRBD2
v_gene: TRBV19
j_gene: TRBJ2-1
CDR3aa: CASRMTSGGAGEQFF
CDR3nt: TGTGCCAGTAGGATGACTAGCGGGGGGGCCGGTGAGCAGTTCTTC

abundance: .
d_gene: .
v_gene: TRBV18
j_gene: TRBJ1-6
CDR3aa: CASWDPTYNSPLHF
CDR3nt: TGTGCCAGCTGGGATCCGACGTATAATTCACCCCTCCACTTT

abundance: .
d_gene: TRBD1
v_gene: TRBV2
j_gene: TRBJ2-1
CDR3aa: CASSATPGQGGNEQFF
CDR3nt: TGTGCCAGCAGTGCGACCCCCGGACAGGGGGGCAATGAGCAGTTCTTC

abundance: once
d_gene: .
v_gene: TRBV6-2/TRBV6-3
j_gene: TRBJ1-1
CDR3aa: CASSRNLGRINTEAFF
CDR3nt: TGTGCCAGCAGTCGTAACCTCGGACGGATTAACACTGAAGCTTTCTTT

abundance: few
d_gene: TRBD1
v_gene: TRBV30
j_gene: TRBJ2-3
CDR3aa: CAWIPGQSTDTQYF
CDR3nt: TGTGCCTGGATACCGGGACAGAGCACAGATACGCAGTATTTT

abundance: .
d_gene: .
v_gene: TRBV30
j_gene: TRBJ1-3
CDR3aa: CAWSGGQFGNTIYF
CDR3nt: TGTGCCTGGAGCGGAGGACAGTTTGGAAACACCATATATTTT

abundance: once
d_gene: TRBD1
v_gene: TRBV19
j_gene: TRBJ1-5
CDR3aa: CASSRGQGSFQPQHF
CDR3nt: TGTGCCAGTAGTAGGGGACAGGGGTCCTTCCAACCCCAGCATTTT

abundance: .
d_gene: TRBD1
v_gene: TRBV5-1
j_gene: TRBJ1-1
CDR3aa: CASSWGQTNTEAFF
CDR3nt: TGCGCCAGCAGCTGGGGACAGACCAACACTGAAGCTTTCTTT

abundance: few
d_gene: .
v_gene: TRBV18
j_gene: TRBJ1-1
CDR3aa: CASSPSGGDTEAFF
CDR3nt: TGTGCCAGCTCACCATCTGGGGGGGACACTGAAGCTTTCTTT

abundance: once
d_gene: .
v_gene: TRBV6-5
j_gene: TRBJ2-1
CDR3aa: CASSEGGEYYNEQFF
CDR3nt: TGTGCCAGCAGCGAGGGGGGGGAGTACTACAATGAGCAGTTCTTC

abundance: .
d_gene: .
v_gene: TRBV25-1
j_gene: TRBJ1-5
CDR3aa: CASSWGQDSQPQHF
CDR3nt: TGTGCCAGCTCCTGGGGGCAGGACAGCCAGCCCCAGCATTTT

abundance: once
d_gene: TRBD2
v_gene: TRBV7-9
j_gene: TRBJ2-2
CDR3aa: CASSPGLAGDTGELFF
CDR3nt: TGTGCCAGCAGCCCTGGACTAGCGGGGGACACCGGGGAGCTGTTTTTT

abundance: .
d_gene: TRBD1
v_gene: TRBV28
j_gene: TRBJ2-6
CDR3aa: CASSLSAGGGVKGSSGANVLTF
CDR3nt: TGTGCCAGCAGTTTATCCGCAGGGGGCGGCGTGAAGGGGAGCTCTGGGGCCAACGTCCTGACTTTC

abundance: .
d_gene: .
v_gene: TRBV5-6
j_gene: TRBJ2-6
CDR3aa: CASSLVAGAISGANVLTF
CDR3nt: TGTGCCAGCAGCTTGGTCGCAGGGGCGATCTCTGGGGCCAACGTCCTGACTTTC

abundance: .
d_gene: .
v_gene: TRBV9
j_gene: TRBJ2-3
CDR3aa: CASSVQNTDTQYF
CDR3nt: TGTGCCAGCAGCGTACAAAACACAGATACGCAGTATTTT

abundance: .
d_gene: .
v_gene: TRBV18
j_gene: TRBJ2-2
CDR3aa: CASSPLEQVGELFF
CDR3nt: TGTGCCAGCTCACCTTTAGAACAGGTCGGGGAGCTGTTTTTT

abundance: .
d_gene: .
v_gene: TRBV5-8
j_gene: TRBJ2-5
CDR3aa: CASSLWPSQETQYF
CDR3nt: TGTGCCAGCAGCTTGTGGCCCAGCCAAGAGACCCAGTACTTC

abundance: .
d_gene: .
v_gene: TRBV7-9
j_gene: TRBJ2-7
CDR3aa: CASSFGGEVREQYF
CDR3nt: TGTGCCAGCAGCTTTGGCGGAGAGGTTCGCGAGCAGTACTTC

abundance: few
d_gene: TRBD1
v_gene: TRBV10-3
j_gene: TRBJ1-1
CDR3aa: CAIKDRVNTEAFF
CDR3nt: TGTGCCATTAAGGACAGGGTGAACACTGAAGCTTTCTTT

abundance: .
d_gene: TRBD1
v_gene: TRBV5-1
j_gene: TRBJ2-1
CDR3aa: CASSAQGEGSYNEQFF
CDR3nt: TGCGCCAGCAGCGCACAGGGGGAAGGGTCCTACAATGAGCAGTTCTTC

abundance: .
d_gene: TRBD1
v_gene: TRBV7-2
j_gene: TRBJ2-7
CDR3aa: CASSATGTGSYEQYF
CDR3nt: TGTGCCAGCAGCGCTACCGGGACAGGAAGCTACGAGCAGTACTTC

abundance: .
d_gene: .
v_gene: TRBV19
j_gene: TRBJ2-7
CDR3aa: CASSMGLHYEQYF
CDR3nt: TGTGCCAGTAGTATGGGCCTACACTACGAGCAGTACTTC

abundance: .
d_gene: .
v_gene: TRBV6-5
j_gene: TRBJ2-7
CDR3aa: CASKPQGLSYEQYF
CDR3nt: TGTGCCAGCAAGCCACAGGGATTATCCTACGAGCAGTACTTC

abundance: .
d_gene: TRBD1
v_gene: TRBV5-8
j_gene: TRBJ2-5
CDR3aa: CATATGAQETQYF
CDR3nt: TGTGCCACCGCTACAGGGGCCCAAGAGACCCAGTACTTC

abundance: .
d_gene: TRBD1
v_gene: TRBV7-2
j_gene: TRBJ1-2
CDR3aa: CASSLGGQRNYGYTF
CDR3nt: TGTGCCAGCAGCTTAGGGGGACAGAGAAACTATGGCTACACCTTC